These 8 T cell receptor beta chains came from one sample sequenced in a study of blood T cell repertoires in COVID-19. Repertoires were generated with immunoSEQ multiplex PCR, while TCRdb's copy carries only in-frame clones and drops some. The sample shows a few hundred thousand clones, roughly 90% of them seen only once. Material for sequencing was peripheral blood. The receptors shown here come from a woman aged 30 to 39 with active or convalescent COVID-19.

The chain joins TRBV3-1 (or the pseudogene TRBV3-2) to TRBJ1-2, with 7 bases fitting TRBD1. Germline CDR1 and CDR2: LGHDT and YNNKEL (reference sequence). Trimming at V came to 1 base and at J to 0 bases, leaving 5 bases not matched to a gene. The CDR3 loop spans 16 amino acids. The CDR3, as DNA: TGTGCCAGCAGCCAAGTTTGGCAGGGGGCTAACTATGGCTACACCTTC. Its translation is CASSQVWQGANYGYTF.

In DNA form, the CDR3 reads TGTGCCAGCAGTGAGCAGGGGGCTAATGAAAAACTGTTTTTT. This translates into CASSEQGANEKLFF. V is TRBV2 and J is TRBJ1-4, with 7 nucleotides matching TRBD1. Germline lookup yields CDR1 SNHLY and CDR2 FYNNEI. Trimming cost V 3 bases and J 3 bases; bases outside gene matches: 1. The CDR3 runs 14 residues.

This rearrangement joins TRBV7-3 to TRBJ2-1; 11 bases agree with TRBD2. The length of the CDR3 is 14 residues. V lost 4 bases and J lost 9; bases outside the gene matches: 5. Germline-derived CDR1 and CDR2 are SGHTA and FQGTGA. The CDR3 DNA reads TGTGCCAGCAGCTCGACTAGCGGGGACAGTGAGCAGTTCTTC. The encoded protein is CASSSTSGDSEQFF.

Only one count was recorded for this clone. The J gene is TRBJ2-3, the V gene TRBV29-1; TRBD2 agrees at 10 bases. CDR3 length: 13 residues. Trimming cost V 7 bases and J 6 bases; bases outside gene matches: 7. CDR1 is SQVTM, CDR2 ANQGSEA, per germline. CDR3 DNA sequence: TGCAGCGCTAGCGGGGGCCCCAGGGATACGCAGTATTTT. The encoded protein is CSASGGPRDTQYF.

The genes are TRBV4-2 and TRBJ1-5; the D is unclear. Germline V CDR1 and CDR2: LGHNA, YNFKEQ. The V end lost 0 bases, the J end lost 7 bases, and 10 bases lay between the germline ends. The CDR3 has 14 amino acids. This CDR3 is CASSQEPAEQPQHF. CDR3 in DNA: TGTGCCAGCAGCCAAGAGCCCGCCGAGCAGCCCCAGCATTTT.

The chain couples TRBV7-9 to TRBJ1-5; maybe TRBD1 (6 bases). CDR3 size: 14 residues. V was trimmed by 2 bases and J by 5 bases, leaving 10 bases between them. Germline CDR1 and CDR2: SEHNR and FQNEAQ (reference sequence). The CDR3 is CASSLMDSDQPQHF. The CDR3 DNA is TGTGCCAGCAGCTTAATGGACAGTGATCAGCCCCAGCATTTT.

The chain employs TRBV3-1 (or the pseudogene TRBV3-2) and TRBJ1-3; D call uncertain. The CDR3 has 16 residues. V lost 1 base to trimming and J lost 0 bases, with 10 bases between them. Germline-derived CDR1 and CDR2 are LGHDT and YNNKEL (reference sequence). The CDR3: CASSQGTVSSGNTIYF. CDR3 nucleotide sequence: TGTGCCAGCAGCCAAGGAACAGTATCCTCTGGAAACACCATATATTTT.

The CDR3 coding sequence is TGTGCCAGCAGCTTAGGCCCACAGGTGGCCTATGGCTACACCTTC. Protein sequence: CASSLGPQVAYGYTF. The rearrangement links TRBV13 to TRBJ1-2, with TRBD1 as a possible D gene (5 bases). Trimming removed 0 bases at V and 4 bases at J, with 12 bases between. CDR1 and CDR2 from the germline V gene are PRHDT and FYEKMQ (reference sequence). There are 15 residues in the CDR3.